This T cell receptor (beta chain) stems from a study of T-cell reconstitution after alpha-beta-depleted transplantation in children. Trimming cost V 2 bases and J 2 bases, with 14 bases left between them. Germline V gene sequence: CDR1 SGDLS, CDR2 YYNGEE. The CDR3 covers 16 residues. Unique molecular identifiers featured in how the TCRbeta library was prepared. Via MiXCR, TCRdb re-called the PCR reads, giving one row per CDR3 protein. This table has some 300,000 distinct CDR3 sequences, about a tenth appearing once. This clonotype came up a few times. The sequences come from PBMCs from the stem cell graft donor, collected from the stem cell graft. V and J are TRBV9 and TRBJ2-1; D ambiguous. This TCR derives from a human donor who donated a stem cell graft to a child with acute lymphoblastic leukemia. Written as DNA, the CDR3 is TGTGCCAGCAGCGTTTTGCGGCATGCACCCTACAATGAGCAGTTCTTC. Its translation: CASSVLRHAPYNEQFF.